This T cell receptor beta chain comes out of a study of PD-1 blockade in classical Hodgkin lymphoma. Study context: Intravenous delivery of nivolumab at 3 mg/kg to patients occurred every 2 weeks. Study observations and caveats: Newly diagnosed patients reportedly had lower baseline TCR diversity than healthy donors. Complete responders' baseline diversity resembled that of newly diagnosed patients.

Profiled with immunoSEQ multiplex PCR; TCRdb holds only in-frame clones, not every one. The sample holds just over 25,000 clones; under 90% are singletons and the top ten take around 2.6%. Each patient's relapse followed autologous stem cell transplantation, and brentuximab vedotin exposure varied. There are 14 residues in the CDR3. Losses at the gene ends were 7 bases for V and 5 bases for J; bases not matched to a gene: 8. The germline V gene encodes CDR1 SGDLS and CDR2 YYNGEE. As concerns this clone: What it recognizes is unknown.

Specimen: peripheral blood mononuclear cells (PBMCs), collected at baseline. The clonotype was recovered from a human donor with classical Hodgkin lymphoma. This sequence joins TRBV9 and TRBJ2-1; 8 nucleotides align to TRBD2. DNA for the CDR3: TGTGCCAGCTCGCCGGGGGGGACCAACAATGAGCAGTTCTTC. Protein product: CASSPGGTNNEQFF. Looking up the rest from reference TRBV9 and TRBJ2-1 gives the full variable domain: DSGVTQTPKHLITATGQRVTLRCSPRSGDLSVYWYQQSLDQGLQFLIQYYNGEERAKGNILERFSAQQFPDLHSELNLSSLELGDSALYFCASSPGGTNNEQFFGPGTRLTVL.